The entry below gives a single TCR beta chain sequence along with its context. These data belong to a study of cytomegalovirus exposure and HLA in healthy donors. CDR1 and CDR2 (germline): MDHEN, SYDVKM. This CDR3 is 13 amino acids long. V was shortened by 7 bases and J by 5 bases, with 12 bases between the two germline ends. The PCR made use of 60 Vbeta and 13 Jbeta primers. Repertoires were generated with immunoSEQ multiplex PCR, while TCRdb's copy carries only in-frame clones and drops some. The data contain about 200,000 clones, nearly 80% of them singletons. V and J are TRBV28 and TRBJ1-5; D call uncertain. This receptor was obtained from a young man in good health and CMV-seronegative. The specimen was PBMCs. The CDR3 DNA reads as TGTGCCAGCACCGAGGGTACTTATCAGCCCCAGCATTTT. Amino acid sequence: CASTEGTYQPQHF.